The 22 T cell receptor beta chains in this list originate from one sample, sequenced in a study of blood T cell repertoires in COVID-19. The data were produced by immunoSEQ multiplex PCR, yet TCRdb's version contains in-frame clones alone and is incomplete. The table shows around 100,000 clones, with 86% occurring only once. Sequencing was carried out using peripheral blood. The source is a man in his forties with acute or convalescent COVID-19.

This chain joins TRBV4-1 and TRBJ1-4; a weak D match, TRBD1 (6 bases). There are 15 residues in the CDR3. The ends were cut back, 5 bases at V and 5 bases at J, with 15 bases in the middle. Germline V lookup: CDR1 MGHRA, CDR2 YSYEKL. This CDR3 is CASSKGGRENEKLFF. DNA of the CDR3: TGCGCCAGCAGCAAAGGGGGACGGGAGAATGAAAAACTGTTTTTT.

The CDR3 nucleotides are TGTGCCAGCGGAATCACAGCCCACACTGAAGCTTTCTTT. Encoded protein: CASGITAHTEAFF. V gene TRBV5-4 combines with J gene TRBJ1-1; D not resolved. This CDR3 comprises 13 residues. V lost 7 bases, J lost 3 bases, and 13 bases lay in between. CDR1 is SGHNT and CDR2 is YYREEE in the germline V gene (reference sequence).

CDR3 sequence reads: CASSQGQRNSPLHF. CDR3 bases: TGTGCCAGCAGCCAGGGACAGCGCAATTCACCCCTCCACTTT. This chain uses TRBV6-2 or TRBV6-3 with TRBJ1-6; 7 bases agree with TRBD1. V trimming: 6 bases; J trimming: 7 bases; junction bases outside the gene matches: 6. Germline loops: CDR1 MNHEY, CDR2 SVGEGT. The CDR3 contains 14 residues.

The J gene is TRBJ1-2, the V gene TRBV27; D is ambiguous. V was pared by 6 bases and J by 3 bases, with 17 bases between. Germline CDR1 is MNHEY and CDR2 is SMNVEV (reference sequence). This CDR3 comprises 15 residues. DNA of the CDR3: TGTGCCAGCAGCCCCGGCGGAGGCAAACACTATGGCTACACCTTC. The encoded protein is CASSPGGGKHYGYTF.

The genes are TRBV5-4 and TRBJ1-2; D is ambiguous. V was cut by 0 bases and J by 5 bases, with 5 bases left in between. Germline V lookup: CDR1 SGHNT, CDR2 YYREEE (reference sequence). This CDR3 region has 12 residues. CDR3 sequence reads: CASSLDNYGYTF. The CDR3, as DNA: TGTGCCAGCAGCTTGGACAATTATGGCTACACCTTC. The whole variable domain, filled in from reference TRBV5-4 and TRBJ1-2, reads ETGVTQSPTHLIKTRGQQVTLRCSSQSGHNTVSWYQQALGQGPQFIFQYYREEENGRGNFPPRFSGLQFPNYSSELNVNALELDDSALYLCASSLDNYGYTFGSGTRLTVV.

The chain combines TRBV3-1 (or the pseudogene TRBV3-2) with TRBJ2-7; possible D gene TRBD2, 6 bases. CDR1 and CDR2 from the germline V gene are LGHDT and YNNKEL (reference sequence). This CDR3 is 14 amino acids long. V lost 6 bases, J lost 3 bases, and 15 bases lay in between. The CDR3 reads CASSAGEGGYEQYF. The CDR3 DNA is TGTGCCAGCAGTGCCGGTGAGGGAGGCTACGAGCAGTACTTC.

The gene calls are TRBV27 and TRBJ1-3; TRBD1 matches at 9 bases. With 6 bases clipped from V and 7 bases from J, the junction kept 4 bases outside the gene matches. The CDR3 has 13 amino acids. Per the germline V gene, CDR1 is MNHEY and CDR2 is SMNVEV (reference sequence). This CDR3 reads CASRGTGQNTIYF. CDR3 coding DNA: TGTGCCAGCAGGGGGACAGGGCAGAACACCATATATTTT.

This rearrangement joins TRBV5-4 to TRBJ2-1; 7 bases map to TRBD2. Trimming took 7 bases from V and 8 from J; bases not matched to a gene: 21. The germline gives CDR1 SGHNT, CDR2 YYREEE (reference sequence). This CDR3 comprises 17 residues. The CDR3 reads CASSLPHLEREGDEQFF. The CDR3 DNA follows: TGTGCCAGCTCGCTACCTCACTTAGAGAGGGAGGGCGATGAGCAGTTCTTC.

V usage is TRBV19 and J usage is TRBJ1-1; D might be TRBD1 (6 bases). The V end was cut by 5 bases, the J end by 0 bases, with 16 bases between. From germline, CDR1 is LNHDA and CDR2 SQIVND (reference sequence). The CDR3 is 16 amino acids. The CDR3 region has the DNA TGTGCCAGTAGTTTTTCCACAGGGAAGATGAACACTGAAGCTTTCTTT. Translation: CASSFSTGKMNTEAFF. The entire variable domain, with the rest obtained from reference TRBV19 and TRBJ1-1, is as follows: DGGITQSPKYLFRKEGQNVTLSCEQNLNHDAMYWYRQDPGQGLRLIYYSQIVNDFQKGDIAEGYSVSREKKESFPLTVTSAQKNPTAFYLCASSFSTGKMNTEAFFGQGTRLTVV.

This clone appeared a single time. The gene calls are TRBV4-3 and TRBJ1-2; a weak D match, TRBD1 (5 bases). V shed 0 bases and J shed 5 bases, with 13 bases lying between them. CDR1 is LGHNA, CDR2 YSLEER, per germline. This CDR3 comprises 15 residues. The CDR3 DNA is TGCGCCAGCAGCCAAGATCCGGGGGGGGTGTATGGCTACACCTTC. This translates into CASSQDPGGVYGYTF.

V gene TRBV27 combines with J gene TRBJ2-7; D call uncertain. The CDR3 has 14 residues. V was pared by 1 base and J by 1 base, with 8 bases between. The germline gives CDR1 MNHEY, CDR2 SMNVEV (reference sequence). The CDR3, as DNA: TGTGCCAGCAGTTTATTGGGCCAATCCTACGAGCAGTACTTC. This sequence encodes CASSLLGQSYEQYF.

The J gene is TRBJ1-5, the V gene TRBV10-3; 7 bases are a match to TRBD1. Germline CDR1 ENHRY, CDR2 SYGVKD. Trimming cost V 4 bases and J 4 bases; bases outside gene matches: 7. This CDR3 has 15 amino acids. Here the CDR3 DNA reads TGTGCCATCAGTGCCACAGGGGTAGGAAATCAGCCCCAGCATTTT. It codes for CAISATGVGNQPQHF.

The chain combines TRBV5-4 with TRBJ2-3; D is possibly TRBD2 (6 bases). V gave up 4 bases and J gave up 5 bases, with 17 bases separating them. The CDR3 covers 15 residues. Germline-derived CDR1 and CDR2 are SGHNT and YYREEE (reference sequence). This chain's CDR3 is CASSPGGGVGDTQYF. CDR3 bases: TGTGCCAGCAGCCCCGGTGGCGGGGTGGGAGATACGCAGTATTTT.

The V gene is TRBV5-1, the J gene TRBJ2-2; TRBD1 aligns across 12 bases. This CDR3 region has 18 residues. Germline loops: CDR1 SGHRS, CDR2 YFSETQ. Trimming took 4 bases from V and 7 from J; bases not matched to a gene: 14. The CDR3 loop is CASSMYPGQGASSGELFF. The CDR3 bases are TGCGCCAGCAGCATGTACCCGGGACAGGGGGCATCAAGCGGGGAGCTGTTTTTT.

The chain's CDR3 is CASSVEHGDFYEQYF. In nucleotides, the CDR3 is TGTGCCAGCAGCGTGGAACACGGTGACTTCTACGAGCAGTACTTC. The chain is built from TRBV9 and TRBJ2-7; no firm D call. This CDR3 region has 15 residues. Per the germline V gene, CDR1 is SGDLS and CDR2 is YYNGEE. V shed 2 bases and J shed 3 bases, with 15 bases lying between them.

This clone appeared once. The chain is built from TRBV5-1 and TRBJ2-7; D perhaps matches TRBD1 (5 bases). Germline V gene lookup returns CDR1 SGHRS and CDR2 YFSETQ. The germline V and J ends were trimmed by 0 bases and 0 bases, with 7 bases remaining between them. This CDR3 is built from 14 residues. The CDR3 here is CASSLGQISYEQYF. CDR3 DNA: TGCGCCAGCAGCTTGGGACAGATCTCCTACGAGCAGTACTTC.

The CDR3 nucleotides are TGTGCCAGCAGCCCCAGACCGGGAGAAGACTATGGCTACACCTTC. Residues: CASSPRPGEDYGYTF. The V and J genes are TRBV4-2 and TRBJ1-2, with D unclear. There are 15 residues in the CDR3. Germline V CDR1 and CDR2: LGHNA, YNFKEQ. V was shortened by 4 bases and J by 3 bases, with 15 bases between the two germline ends.

The chain has TRBV19 and TRBJ1-2, with D perhaps TRBD1 (6 bases). Trimming pared 3 bases from V and 3 bases from J, leaving 11 bases between. This CDR3 contains 14 residues. Looked up from germline, CDR1 is LNHDA and CDR2 is SQIVND (reference sequence). The CDR3 nucleotides read TGTGCCAGTAGTATCAGCAGGGGATACTATGGCTACACCTTC. It translates to CASSISRGYYGYTF.

The table lists this clone with a count of one. The V and J genes are TRBV19 and TRBJ1-1; D unresolved. The V gene's germline CDR1 is LNHDA and CDR2 SQIVND (reference sequence). V was cut by 6 bases and J by 7 bases, with 12 bases left in between. This CDR3 region has 12 residues. The CDR3 DNA is TGTGCCAGTAGGAGGGCAGGCGATGAAGCTTTCTTT. Translation gives CASRRAGDEAFF.

The chain recombines TRBV12-3 or TRBV12-4 with TRBJ1-6, with D maybe TRBD1 (6 bases). This CDR3 contains 13 residues. The V and J ends lost 8 bases and 8 bases respectively, with 13 bases between them. CDR3 in amino acids: CASARGEDSPLHF. CDR3 coding DNA: TGTGCCAGCGCCAGGGGTGAGGATTCACCCCTCCACTTT.

The rearrangement joins TRBV15 to TRBJ1-4, with 7 bases matching TRBD1. The trim removed 3 bases at V and 5 bases at J, leaving 6 bases unmatched. The CDR3 is 15 residues long. Germline V gives CDR1 LNHNV, CDR2 YYDKDF (reference sequence). CDR3: CATSRQGRGNEKLFF. Here the CDR3 DNA reads TGTGCCACCAGCAGGCAGGGCAGGGGGAATGAAAAACTGTTTTTT.

This clone was observed a few times. This chain connects TRBV11-2 to TRBJ2-1, with D maybe TRBD2 (5 bases). In germline, CDR1 is SGHAT, CDR2 FQNNGV. The CDR3 totals 13 residues. Trimming removed 3 bases at V and 9 bases at J, with 12 bases between. The CDR3 is CASSLPAALEQFF. The DNA for the CDR3 is TGTGCCAGCAGCTTGCCAGCGGCACTTGAGCAGTTCTTC.